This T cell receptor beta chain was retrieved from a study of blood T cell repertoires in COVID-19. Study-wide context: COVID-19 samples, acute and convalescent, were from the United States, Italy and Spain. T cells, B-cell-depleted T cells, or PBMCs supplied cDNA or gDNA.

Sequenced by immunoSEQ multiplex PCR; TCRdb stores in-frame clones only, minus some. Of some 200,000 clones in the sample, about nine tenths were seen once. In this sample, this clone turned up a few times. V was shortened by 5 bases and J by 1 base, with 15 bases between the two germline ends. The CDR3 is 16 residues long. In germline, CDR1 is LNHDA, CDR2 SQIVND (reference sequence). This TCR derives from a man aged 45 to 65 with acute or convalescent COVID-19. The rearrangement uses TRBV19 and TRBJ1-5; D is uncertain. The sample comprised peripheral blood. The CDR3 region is CASSPMTRGSNQPQHF. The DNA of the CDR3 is TGTGCCAGTAGTCCGATGACGCGAGGGAGCAATCAGCCCCAGCATTTT. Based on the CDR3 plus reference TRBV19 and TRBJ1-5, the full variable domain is DGGITQSPKYLFRKEGQNVTLSCEQNLNHDAMYWYRQDPGQGLRLIYYSQIVNDFQKGDIAEGYSVSREKKESFPLTVTSAQKNPTAFYLCASSPMTRGSNQPQHFGDGTRLSIL.